One and the same sample provided the 21 T cell receptor beta chains below, sequenced in a study of circulating CD8 cells and anti-PD-1 response in melanoma. From live CD3+CD8+TCRalphabeta+ cells, four PD-1 and/or TIGIT subsets were sorted. TCR libraries were prepared from around 15 ng of total RNA with the QIAseq Immune Repertoire TCR panel. Via MiXCR, TCRdb re-called the reads, giving one row per CDR3 protein. There are more than 350 distinct CDR3 sequences in the sample; approximately 7.8% occur only once, and 25% to 40% lies in the top ten. The starting material was CD8+ T cells from PBMCs, obtained at baseline or after one month of anti-PD-1 therapy (not recorded which). The source of these receptors is a human donor with melanoma.

By its share, this clonotype is large. This rearrangement joins TRBV5-4 to TRBJ2-3; the match to TRBD2 covers 11 bases. The CDR3 runs 16 residues. With V trimmed by 4 bases and J by 2 bases, 6 bases remained unmatched. Per the germline V gene, CDR1 is SGHNT and CDR2 is YYREEE (reference sequence). CDR3 coding DNA: TGTGCCAGCAGCCAGTTACTAGCGGGGGACACAGATACGCAGTATTTT. This codes for CASSQLLAGDTDTQYF.

The rearrangement joins TRBV19 to TRBJ1-6; D unclear. Germline V gene sequence: CDR1 LNHDA, CDR2 SQIVND (reference sequence). CDR3 length equals 14 residues. Trimming cost V 3 bases and J 8 bases, with 11 bases left between them. In DNA form, the CDR3 reads TGTGCCAGTAGTATGAGGACTCCCGATTCACCCCTCCACTTT. Translating gives CASSMRTPDSPLHF.

Only a few counts were recorded for this clonotype. One end of the junction does not line up with germline, which may come from a read error. The chain links TRBV29-1 to TRBJ2-3; D might be TRBD2 (5 bases). Germline V gene lookup returns CDR1 SQVTM and CDR2 ANQGSEA. The CDR3 sequence is 14 residues long. The CDR3 DNA reads TGCAGCGCTGAAGAGGGCAGTGGTGTGGATACGCAGTATTTT. It is translated as CSAEEGSGVDTQYF.

By share, this clonotype counts as medium-sized. The rearrangement links TRBV20-1 to TRBJ2-1; 13 bases agree with TRBD2. Germline V lookup: CDR1 DFQATT, CDR2 SNEGSKA (reference sequence). This CDR3 comprises 17 residues. V dropped 2 bases and J dropped 4; count of bases not matched to a gene: 8. The CDR3 loop is CSARYQGTSGKYNEQFF. The CDR3 DNA follows: TGCAGTGCTAGATATCAGGGGACTAGCGGGAAGTACAATGAGCAGTTCTTC.

By share, this clonotype ranks as large. CDR3 region: CASSSLDRAYEQYF. Here the CDR3 DNA reads TGTGCCAGCAGTTCTTTGGACAGGGCCTACGAGCAGTACTTC. The chain combines TRBV28 with TRBJ2-7; 8 bases are a match to TRBD1. The CDR3 sequence is 14 residues long. With V trimmed by 4 bases and J by 2 bases, 4 bases remained unmatched. In germline, CDR1 is MDHEN, CDR2 SYDVKM.

The chain combines TRBV7-3 with TRBJ2-1, with no clear D. Per germline, CDR1 SGHTA and CDR2 FQGTGA. The CDR3 sequence is 13 residues long. Trimming removed 5 bases from V and 4 bases from J, with 9 bases in between. CDR3 in amino acids: CASSHDSYNEQFF. The CDR3 nucleotides are TGTGCCAGCAGCCACGACTCTTACAATGAGCAGTTCTTC. Full variable domain (missing parts from reference TRBV7-3 and TRBJ2-1): GAGVSQTPSNKVTEKGKYVELRCDPISGHTALYWYRQSLGQGPEFLIYFQGTGAADDSGLPNDRFFAVRPEGSVSTLKIQRTERGDSAVYLCASSHDSYNEQFFGPGTRLTVL.

This clonotype is categorized as medium-sized (0.01 to 0.1%). The V gene is TRBV7-8, the J gene TRBJ2-1, with D unclear. CDR1 is SGHVS, CDR2 FQNEAQ, per germline. This CDR3 spans 16 amino acids. Trimming stripped 5 bases from V and 0 bases from J, with 14 bases between. This CDR3 reads CASSPTTEFSYNEQFF. Here the CDR3 DNA reads TGTGCCAGCAGCCCGACGACTGAGTTCTCCTACAATGAGCAGTTCTTC.

This clonotype rates as large. The chain has TRBV2 and TRBJ1-5; no clear D. There are 14 residues in the CDR3. The V gene's germline CDR1 is SNHLY and CDR2 FYNNEI. Trimming left V 3 bases short and J 0 bases short, with 6 bases between. The CDR3 reads CASSEWSSNQPQHF. DNA for the CDR3: TGTGCCAGCAGTGAGTGGAGTAGCAATCAGCCCCAGCATTTT.

In this sample, this clonotype is large (0.1 to 1%). CDR3 in amino acids: CASSIPGRYSNQPQHF. CDR3 DNA sequence: TGTGCCAGTAGTATACCGGGACGGTACTCAAATCAGCCCCAGCATTTT. The chain is built from TRBV19 and TRBJ1-5, with D tentatively TRBD1 (5 bases). The CDR3 loop spans 16 amino acids. Trimming left V 2 bases short and J 4 bases short, with 15 bases between. Per the germline V gene, CDR1 is LNHDA and CDR2 is SQIVND (reference sequence).

The table lists this clonotype with a count of one. The junction shows a germline mismatch at one end, possibly a read error. The rearrangement uses TRBV19 and TRBJ1-5; D perhaps matches TRBD1 (5 bases). The CDR3 is 16 amino acids. Germline V CDR1 and CDR2: LNHDA, SQIVND (reference sequence). CDR3 sequence: CASNIPGRYSNQPQHF. DNA of the CDR3: TGTGCTAGTAATATACCGGGACGGTACTCAAATCAGCCCCAGCATTTT.

By its share, this clonotype is large. This chain uses TRBV27 with TRBJ2-7; TRBD2 might be the D (5 bases). Trimming pared 4 bases from V and 0 bases from J, leaving 19 bases between. Germline V CDR1 and CDR2: MNHEY, SMNVEV (reference sequence). This CDR3 is 17 amino acids long. This CDR3 is CASSSLLMTGSSYEQYF. In nucleotides, the CDR3 is TGTGCCAGCAGTTCCCTCCTCATGACGGGGAGCTCCTACGAGCAGTACTTC.

This clonotype is large in the sample. The gene calls are TRBV7-6 and TRBJ2-3; D possibly uses TRBD1 or TRBD2 (6 bases each). This CDR3 has 17 amino acids. Germline V CDR1 and CDR2: SGHVS, FNYEAQ. Trimming took off 5 bases at V and 2 bases at J, with 20 bases between the two ends. The DNA of the CDR3 is TGTGCCAGCAGCCCCTTCCTCGGGGGCATACTCACAGATACGCAGTATTTT. This encodes CASSPFLGGILTDTQYF.

This clonotype is deemed medium-sized (0.01 to 0.1%). A read error may account for a junction end that differs from germline. The rearrangement joins TRBV7-3 to TRBJ2-2; TRBD2 might be the D (5 bases). Germline CDR1 is SGHTA and CDR2 is FQGTGA. The CDR3 spans 15 residues. CDR3 residues: CASSLNPMNTGELVF. For the CDR3, the DNA is TGTGCCAGCAGCTTAAATCCCATGAACACCGGGGAGCTGGTTTTT. The variable domain in full, completed from reference TRBV7-3 and TRBJ2-2, reads GAGVSQTPSNKVTEKGKYVELRCDPISGHTALYWYRQSLGQGPEFLIYFQGTGAADDSGLPNDRFFAVRPEGSVSTLKIQRTERGDSAVYLCASSLNPMNTGELVFGEGSRLTVL.

By share of the sample, this clonotype is medium-sized. The rearrangement joins TRBV28 to TRBJ1-2; the D is unclear. The CDR3 contains 14 residues. Looked up from germline, CDR1 is MDHEN and CDR2 is SYDVKM. V was pared by 5 bases and J by 4 bases, with 14 bases between. The CDR3 nucleotides read TGTGCCAGCAGTATAAAACAGCTACTCTATGGCTACACCTTC. Protein sequence: CASSIKQLLYGYTF.

By sample fraction, this clonotype is medium-sized. The V and J genes are TRBV7-2 and TRBJ2-7; the D is unclear. The germline gives CDR1 SGHTA, CDR2 FQGNSA. The V and J ends lost 0 bases and 6 bases respectively, with 12 bases between them. The CDR3 totals 14 residues. The chain's CDR3 is CASSLAGGVSEQYF. DNA of the CDR3: TGTGCCAGCAGCTTAGCGGGTGGGGTTAGCGAGCAGTACTTC.

This clonotype rates as medium-sized. The chain employs TRBV20-1 and TRBJ2-1; tentative D call: TRBD2 (6 bases). V lost 6 bases and J 0 bases, leaving 12 bases between the germline ends. CDR3 length: 14 amino acids. The germline V gene encodes CDR1 DFQATT and CDR2 SNEGSKA (reference sequence). The CDR3 loop is CSARDFSSYNEQFF. CDR3 coding DNA: TGCAGTGCGCGGGACTTCAGCTCCTACAATGAGCAGTTCTTC.

This clonotype is judged large. This chain joins TRBV28 and TRBJ2-2; a weak D match, TRBD2 (8 bases). The V end lost 11 bases, the J end lost 7 bases, and 26 bases lay between the germline ends. The CDR3 is 16 amino acids. Germline CDR1 and CDR2: MDHEN and SYDVKM. The CDR3 DNA reads as TGTGCCGGAGGGGGCCCGACGGGAGGGCCCTTCGGGGAGCTGTTTTTT. Translated, it gives CAGGGPTGGPFGELFF. The complete variable domain, with remaining parts taken from reference TRBV28 and TRBJ2-2, reads DVKVTQSSRYLVKRTGEKVFLECVQDMDHENMFWYRQDPGLGLRLIYFSYDVKMKEKGDIPEGYSVSREKKERFSLILESASTNQTSMYLCAGGGPTGGPFGELFFGEGSRLTVL.

This clonotype is categorized as medium-sized. Just one base apart from a much larger clone, this may be a read error. The rearrangement joins TRBV28 to TRBJ2-7; TRBD1 matches 8 bases. V was clipped by 4 bases and J by 2 bases; unmatched bases: 1. Germline values: CDR1 MDHEN, CDR2 SYDVKM. There are 13 residues in the CDR3. The chain's CDR3 is CASSSGGPYEQYF. The DNA of the CDR3 is TGTGCCAGCAGTTCAGGGGGCCCCTACGAGCAGTACTTC.

In this sample, this clonotype is medium-sized. Being one base from a much bigger clone, this may be a read error. The rearrangement joins TRBV24-1 to TRBJ1-2; a possible D gene is TRBD1 (5 bases). V lost 6 bases and J 2 bases, leaving 21 bases between the germline ends. The V gene's germline CDR1 is KGHDR and CDR2 SFDVKD. The CDR3 contains 17 residues. As DNA, the CDR3 is TGTGCCACCAGTAAAGGACGGGGTTTTGGGGGAAACTATGGCTACACCTTC. Protein sequence: CATSKGRGFGGNYGYTF.

Judged by abundance, this clonotype is large. CDR3 in amino acids: CASSPGTGVDEQYF. Written as DNA, the CDR3 is TGTGCCAGCAGTCCCGGGACAGGGGTAGACGAGCAGTACTTC. V usage is TRBV2 and J usage is TRBJ2-7; TRBD1 aligns across 10 bases. The germline V gene has CDR1 SNHLY and CDR2 FYNNEI. V lost 5 bases, J lost 5 bases, and 6 bases stayed unmatched. The CDR3 length is 14 residues.

This clonotype is labeled as medium-sized. The rearrangement uses TRBV11-2 and TRBJ2-1, with 13 bases matching TRBD2. There are 16 residues in the CDR3. The ends lost 9 bases at V and 5 bases at J; junction bases unmatched: 10. Germline V CDR1 and CDR2: SGHAT, FQNNGV. CDR3 nucleotide sequence: TGTGCCAGAACCGGGACTAGCGGGGAATGGGACAATGAGCAGTTCTTC. This sequence encodes CARTGTSGEWDNEQFF.